The source of this T cell receptor (beta chain) is a study of cytomegalovirus exposure and HLA in healthy donors. Points from the study as a whole: The classifier reportedly diagnosed cytomegalovirus status with high sensitivity and specificity. That first-cohort TCR clusters tended to co-occur in the 95 to 150 validation repertoires was found in a later analysis. Among TCR beta chains, those listed as cytomegalovirus-associated numbered approximately 150. The CMV antigen specificity of a few CMV-associated chains was confirmed through in vitro analysis.

Clones were sequenced by immunoSEQ multiplex PCR, and TCRdb holds only the in-frame ones, with some missing. The table includes approximately 46,000 clones, 92% detected once. Worth noting for this clone: Its cognate antigen is unknown.

Germline CDR1 and CDR2: SGHKS and YYEKEE (reference sequence). V shed 0 bases and J 0 bases; nucleotides not matched to a gene: 5. This CDR3 has 17 residues. The sample comprised PBMCs. The gene calls are TRBV5-5 and TRBJ1-4; TRBD1 aligns across 7 bases. This receptor was obtained from a man in his late teens or twenties in good health and CMV-seronegative. CDR3 DNA sequence: TGTGCCAGCAGCTTGGAGGGACAGCTAACAACTAATGAAAAACTGTTTTTT. It codes for CASSLEGQLTTNEKLFF.